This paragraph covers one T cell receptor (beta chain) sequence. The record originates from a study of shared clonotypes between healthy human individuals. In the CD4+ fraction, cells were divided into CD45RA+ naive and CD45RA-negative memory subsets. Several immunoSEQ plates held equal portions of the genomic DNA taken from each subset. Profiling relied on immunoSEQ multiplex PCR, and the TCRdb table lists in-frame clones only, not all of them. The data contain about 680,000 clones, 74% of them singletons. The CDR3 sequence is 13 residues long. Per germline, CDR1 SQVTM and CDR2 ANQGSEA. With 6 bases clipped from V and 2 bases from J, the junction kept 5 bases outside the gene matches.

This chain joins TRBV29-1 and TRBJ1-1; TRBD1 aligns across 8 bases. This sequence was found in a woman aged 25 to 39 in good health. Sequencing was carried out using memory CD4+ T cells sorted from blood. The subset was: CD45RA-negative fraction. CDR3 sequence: CSVVGTGNTEAFF. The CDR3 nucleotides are TGCAGCGTCGTCGGGACAGGAAACACTGAAGCTTTCTTT.